This is a list of T cell receptor beta chains from one sample in a study of blood T cell repertoires in COVID-19. Profiled with immunoSEQ multiplex PCR; TCRdb holds only in-frame clones, not every one. The data show more than 65,000 clones, around 80% seen once. Sequenced sample: peripheral blood. The receptors originated from a woman aged 80 or older with active or convalescent COVID-19. Each CDR3 is given with its conserved first and last residue. The D gene is left open where the match is weak. Size tells how often a clone was seen (once, few, many) or the class of an expanded clone, and some rows leave it out.

J gene,clone size,D gene,V gene,CDR3 length,CDR3 protein,CDR3 DNA
TRBJ2-5,-,-,TRBV4-3,14,CASSPPAGVETQYF,TGCGCCAGCAGCCCCCCAGCAGGGGTAGAGACCCAGTACTTC
TRBJ2-5,-,TRBD2,TRBV7-2,17,CASSLSGSGGLGETQYF,TGTGCCAGCAGCTTATCGGGTAGCGGGGGGCTTGGAGAGACCCAGTACTTC
TRBJ2-5,-,-,TRBV7-4,14,CASSLVAAKGGEYF,TGTGCCAGCAGCTTAGTGGCCGCCAAAGGGGGGGAGTACTTC
TRBJ2-6,-,TRBD1,TRBV3-1/TRBV3-2,18,CASSQLHKGASGANVLTF,TGTGCCAGCAGCCAACTTCATAAGGGGGCCTCTGGGGCCAACGTCCTGACTTTC
TRBJ1-5,few,-,TRBV9,15,CASSVRRDSNQPQHF,TGTGCCAGCAGCGTTCGGCGGGATAGCAATCAGCCCCAGCATTTT
TRBJ1-5,-,TRBD1,TRBV30,16,CAWSVRRTGGGQPQHF,TGTGCCTGGAGTGTACGGAGGACAGGGGGGGGTCAGCCCCAGCATTTT
TRBJ1-6,once,TRBD1,TRBV9,15,CASSDTGTANSPLHF,TGTGCCAGCAGCGACACCGGGACAGCGAATTCACCCCTCCACTTT
TRBJ1-2,-,-,TRBV25-1,15,CASSEYKGGFYGYTF,TGTGCCAGCAGTGAATATAAAGGCGGGTTCTATGGCTACACCTTC
TRBJ1-1,-,TRBD1,TRBV18,16,CASSRGTGKMNTEAFF,TGTGCCAGCTCTCGCGGGACAGGAAAAATGAACACTGAAGCTTTCTTT
TRBJ1-6,-,-,TRBV7-8,17,CASSKNPGDDYNSPLHF,TGTGCCAGCAGCAAGAACCCGGGGGACGACTATAATTCACCCCTCCACTTT
TRBJ2-1,few,TRBD2,TRBV6-2/TRBV6-3,16,CASSSYGTSGAYEQFF,TGTGCCAGCAGTTCTTACGGGACTAGCGGGGCCTATGAGCAGTTCTTC
TRBJ2-2,-,TRBD1,TRBV4-3,15,CASSAGGDNTGELFF,TGCGCCAGCAGCGCAGGGGGAGATAACACCGGGGAGCTGTTTTTT
TRBJ2-5,-,-,TRBV9,15,CASSARQGLQETQYF,TGTGCCAGCAGCGCTAGACAGGGACTTCAAGAGACCCAGTACTTC
TRBJ2-5,-,TRBD2,TRBV28,14,CASSLGSGGETQYF,TGTGCCAGCAGTTTGGGTAGCGGGGGGGAGACCCAGTACTTC
TRBJ1-1,-,-,TRBV6-5,13,CASYPGIFSEAFF,TGTGCCAGCTACCCGGGAATCTTCTCTGAAGCTTTCTTT
TRBJ1-2,few,TRBD1,TRBV6-6,14,CASRSPGGHYGYTF,TGTGCCAGCAGATCCCCAGGGGGCCACTATGGCTACACCTTC
TRBJ1-2,-,-,TRBV19,13,CASSPGQNYGYTF,TGTGCCAGTAGTCCAGGACAGAACTATGGCTACACCTTC
TRBJ1-2,-,-,TRBV28,15,CASIQEATTLSGYTF,TGTGCCAGCATCCAGGAAGCTACAACCCTATCTGGCTACACCTTC
TRBJ1-6,once,-,TRBV11-2,15,CASGTTGNRNSPLHF,TGTGCCAGCGGTACCACAGGGAATCGAAATTCACCCCTCCACTTT
TRBJ1-1,-,-,TRBV4-1,13,CASSQGLDTEAFF,TGCGCCAGCAGCCAAGGGCTGGACACTGAAGCTTTCTTT
TRBJ1-4,-,-,TRBV11-2,14,CASSSGATNEKLFF,TGTGCCAGCAGTTCGGGGGCAACTAATGAAAAACTGTTTTTT
TRBJ1-2,few,-,TRBV7-8,18,CASSLALPEELKRNGYTF,TGTGCCAGCAGCTTAGCGCTCCCGGAGGAATTGAAAAGGAATGGCTACACCTTC
TRBJ2-7,-,-,TRBV11-3,15,CASSLGHEGQGEQYF,TGTGCCAGCAGCTTAGGTCATGAAGGCCAGGGGGAGCAGTACTTC
TRBJ1-2,few,-,TRBV5-1,14,CASSLVPDNYGYTF,TGCGCCAGCAGCTTGGTCCCAGATAACTATGGCTACACCTTC
TRBJ2-5,-,TRBD2,TRBV5-1,14,CASTLAGGQETQYF,TGCGCCAGCACCTTAGCGGGGGGGCAAGAGACCCAGTACTTC
TRBJ2-1,-,-,TRBV2,15,CASSYRESSYNEQFF,TGTGCCAGCAGTTACAGAGAAAGCTCCTACAATGAGCAGTTCTTC
TRBJ2-7,few,TRBD2,TRBV5-1,16,CASSRLQRGGVREQYF,TGCGCCAGCAGCCGCCTTCAGCGGGGGGGCGTGAGGGAGCAGTACTTC
TRBJ1-1,few,TRBD1,TRBV4-3,16,CASSPVTGTGSTEAFF,TGCGCCAGCAGCCCAGTAACTGGGACAGGGTCAACTGAAGCTTTCTTT